This T cell receptor beta chain was documented in a study of T cell repertoires in aging, cancer and after chemotherapy. TCR beta rearrangements were amplified from peripheral blood genomic DNA. TRB rearrangements spanning V, D and J were amplified using mixed TRB-A/B primers. TCRdb passed the multiplex PCR reads through MiXCR, listing each CDR3 protein once. The data contain 3,500 or so distinct CDR3 sequences, approximately 30% of them seen just once; the ten biggest clones take up about half. This sequence was found in a human donor in good health. Sequencing was performed on blood.

Here the CDR3 reads CATGQGAYNEQFF. The CDR3, as DNA: TGTGCCACCGGACAGGGGGCCTACAATGAGCAGTTCTTC. The gene calls are TRBV10-3 and TRBJ2-1, with 10 bases fitting TRBD1. CDR1 is ENHRY and CDR2 is SYGVKD in the germline V gene. This CDR3 has 13 amino acids. The trim removed 10 bases at V and 2 bases at J, leaving 2 bases unmatched.